The clone carrying this TCR beta chain was counted between two and nine times. This sample was included in a study of blood T cell repertoires in COVID-19. Study summary: Spain, Italy and the United States supplied samples that represented acute and convalescent COVID-19. The cDNA or gDNA used as material had been derived from T cells, B-cell-depleted T cells, or PBMCs.

Germline V gives CDR1 MGHRA, CDR2 YSYEKL. CDR3 length equals 15 residues. V trimming: 3 bases; J trimming: 3 bases; junction bases outside the gene matches: 0. Per the original data handling: The assay estimated nucleated cells by amplifying reference gene primers. Assay: immunoSEQ multiplex PCR; the TCRdb copy retains only in-frame clones and omits some. Clone size and V and J calls were adopted from that table, with D and trimming inferred from the DNA. The sample records 400,000 or so clones, approximately 88% being singletons. Self-reported history from a screening survey and questionnaire set each donor's cohort.

The sequence derives from a woman between 40 and 50 years old with acute COVID-19. The chain links TRBV4-1 to TRBJ1-6; TRBD1 matches 9 bases. Input material: PBMCs or T cells enriched from blood (not recorded which). CDR3 in DNA: TGCGCCAGCAGCCAGGGACAGGGCTATAATTCACCCCTCCACTTT. Its translation is CASSQGQGYNSPLHF.